This T cell receptor (beta chain) was identified in a study of CD8 T cells in Susac syndrome. Germline CDR1 is MGHRA and CDR2 is YSYEKL. The CDR3 has 12 amino acids. Trimming pared 0 bases from V and 4 bases from J, leaving 4 bases between. This clonotype was detected a few times. RNA amounts of roughly 0.45 to 1 ug underwent reverse transcription with random hexamers. Multiplex immunoSEQ PCR targeted 54 Vbeta and 13 Jbeta TCR beta segments. TCRdb called the immunoSEQ multiplex PCR reads again in MiXCR, with one record for every CDR3 protein. This sample has approximately 76,000 distinct CDR3 sequences, with approximately 94% found just once.

Sequencing was performed on CD8+ T cells from PBMCs. The chain uses TRBV4-1 and TRBJ2-7; D is uncertain. This sequence originates from a human donor with multiple sclerosis. Written as DNA, the CDR3 is TGCGCCAGCAGCCAAGATCTGTACGAGCAGTACTTC. This codes for CASSQDLYEQYF.